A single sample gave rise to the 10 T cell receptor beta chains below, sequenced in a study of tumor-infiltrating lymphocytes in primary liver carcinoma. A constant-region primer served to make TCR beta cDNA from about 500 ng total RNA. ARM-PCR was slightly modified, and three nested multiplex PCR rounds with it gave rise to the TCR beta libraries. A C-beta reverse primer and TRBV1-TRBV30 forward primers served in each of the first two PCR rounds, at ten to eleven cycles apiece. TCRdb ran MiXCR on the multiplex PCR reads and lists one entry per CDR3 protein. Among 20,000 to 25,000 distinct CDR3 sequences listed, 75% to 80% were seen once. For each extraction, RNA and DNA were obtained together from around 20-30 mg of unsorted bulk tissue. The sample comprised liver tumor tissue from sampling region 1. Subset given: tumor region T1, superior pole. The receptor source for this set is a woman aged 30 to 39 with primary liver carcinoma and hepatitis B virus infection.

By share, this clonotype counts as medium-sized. The CDR3 DNA sequence: TGTGCCAGCAGTTATAACGGACAGGGCAGCGGCTACACCTTC. Protein sequence: CASSYNGQGSGYTF. V and J are TRBV6-5 and TRBJ1-2; 8 nucleotides match TRBD1. V shed 3 bases, J shed 8 bases, and the junction held 8 bases outside the gene matches. The germline V gene has CDR1 MNHEY and CDR2 SVGAGI. This CDR3 has 14 amino acids.

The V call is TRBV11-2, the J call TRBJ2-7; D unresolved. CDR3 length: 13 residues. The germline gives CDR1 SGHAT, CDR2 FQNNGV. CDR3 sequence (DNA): TGTGCCAGCAAGATTGCGTGGAACTACAAGCAGTACGTC. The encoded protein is CASKIAWNYKQYV.

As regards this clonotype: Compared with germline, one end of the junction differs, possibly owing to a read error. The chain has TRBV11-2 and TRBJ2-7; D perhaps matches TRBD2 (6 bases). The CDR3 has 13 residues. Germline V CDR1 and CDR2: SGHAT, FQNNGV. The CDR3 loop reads CATKIAGNYEQYF. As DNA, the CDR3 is TGTGCCACCAAGATTGCGGGGAATTACGAGCAGTATTTC.

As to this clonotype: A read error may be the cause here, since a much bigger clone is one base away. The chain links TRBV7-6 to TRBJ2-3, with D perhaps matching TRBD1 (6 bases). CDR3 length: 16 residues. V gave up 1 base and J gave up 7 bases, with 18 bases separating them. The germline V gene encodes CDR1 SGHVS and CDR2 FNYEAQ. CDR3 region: CASSLVGGQCRNTQYF. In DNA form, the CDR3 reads TGTGCCAGCAGCTTAGTAGGTGGACAGTGTAGAAATACGCAGTATTTT.

CDR3 in amino acids: CASSPRQIGTQYF. Here the CDR3 DNA reads TGTGCCAGCAGCCCTAGACAGATAGGAACCCAGTACTTC. This chain joins TRBV11-2 and TRBJ2-5; TRBD1 is a possible D gene (5 bases). V was shortened by 5 bases and J by 8 bases, with 15 bases between the two germline ends. Per the germline V gene, CDR1 is SGHAT and CDR2 is FQNNGV. The CDR3 loop spans 13 amino acids.

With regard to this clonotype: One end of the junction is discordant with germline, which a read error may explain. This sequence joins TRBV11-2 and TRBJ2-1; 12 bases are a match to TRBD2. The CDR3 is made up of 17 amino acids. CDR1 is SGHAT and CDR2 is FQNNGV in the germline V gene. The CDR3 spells CVSGLTSGRFPGDEQFF. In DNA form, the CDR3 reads TGTGTCAGCGGCCTTACTAGCGGGAGGTTCCCAGGAGATGAGCAGTTCTTC.

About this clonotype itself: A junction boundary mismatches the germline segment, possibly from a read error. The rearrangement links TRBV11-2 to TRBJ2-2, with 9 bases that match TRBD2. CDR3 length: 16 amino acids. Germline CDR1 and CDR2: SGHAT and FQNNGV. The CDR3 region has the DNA TGTGCCTGCAACTTAGTGGCGCTAGCGGGAACCTGGGACCTGTTTTTT. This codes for CACNLVALAGTWDLFF.

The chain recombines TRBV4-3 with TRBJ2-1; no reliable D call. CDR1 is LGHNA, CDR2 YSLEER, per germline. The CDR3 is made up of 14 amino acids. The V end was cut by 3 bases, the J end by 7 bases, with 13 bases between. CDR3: CASSHTESVNEQFF. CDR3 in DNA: TGCGCCAGCAGCCACACAGAGTCAGTAAATGAGCAGTTCTTC.

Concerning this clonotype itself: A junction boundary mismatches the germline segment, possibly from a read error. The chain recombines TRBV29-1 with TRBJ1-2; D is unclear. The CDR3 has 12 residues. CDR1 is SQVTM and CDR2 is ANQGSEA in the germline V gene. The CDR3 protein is CGVVHWGSGYTF. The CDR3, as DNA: TGCGGCGTCGTCCATTGGGGTAGCGGCTACACCTTC.

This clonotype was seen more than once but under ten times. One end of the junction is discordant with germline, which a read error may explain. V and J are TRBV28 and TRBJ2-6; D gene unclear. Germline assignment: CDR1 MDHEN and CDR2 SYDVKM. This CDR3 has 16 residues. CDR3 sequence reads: CASSLYSTSVANVLTF. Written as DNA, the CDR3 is TGTGCCAGCAGTTTATACAGCACCTCTGTGGCCAATGTCCTGACTTTC. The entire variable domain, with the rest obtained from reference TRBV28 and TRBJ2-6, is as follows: DVKVTQSSRYLVKRTGEKVFLECVQDMDHENMFWYRQDPGLGLRLIYFSYDVKMKEKGDIPEGYSVSREKKERFSLILESASTNQTSMYLCASSLYSTSVANVLTFGAGSRLTVL.